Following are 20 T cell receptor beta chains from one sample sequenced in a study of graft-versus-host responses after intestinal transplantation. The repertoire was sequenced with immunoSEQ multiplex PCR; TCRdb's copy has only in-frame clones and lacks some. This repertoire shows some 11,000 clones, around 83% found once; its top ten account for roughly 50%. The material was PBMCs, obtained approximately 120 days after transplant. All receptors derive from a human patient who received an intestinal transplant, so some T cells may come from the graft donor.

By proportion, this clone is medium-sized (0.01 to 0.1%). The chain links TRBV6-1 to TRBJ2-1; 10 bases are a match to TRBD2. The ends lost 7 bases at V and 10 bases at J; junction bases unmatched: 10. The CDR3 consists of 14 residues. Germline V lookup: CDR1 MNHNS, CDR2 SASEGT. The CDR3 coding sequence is TGTGCCAGCACTCTAGCGGGAGAGGTAGGAGAGCAGTTCTTC. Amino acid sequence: CASTLAGEVGEQFF.

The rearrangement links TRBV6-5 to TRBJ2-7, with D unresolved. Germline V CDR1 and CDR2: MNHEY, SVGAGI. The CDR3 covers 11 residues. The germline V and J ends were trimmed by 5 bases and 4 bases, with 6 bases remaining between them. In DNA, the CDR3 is TGTGCCAGCAGTCCGAATTACGAGCAGTACTTC. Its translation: CASSPNYEQYF.

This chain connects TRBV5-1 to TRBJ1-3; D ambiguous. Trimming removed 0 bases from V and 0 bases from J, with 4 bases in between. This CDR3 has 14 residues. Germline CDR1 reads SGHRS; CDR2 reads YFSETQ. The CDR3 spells CASSLDSSGNTIYF. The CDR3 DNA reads TGCGCCAGCAGCTTGGACAGCTCTGGAAACACCATATATTTT. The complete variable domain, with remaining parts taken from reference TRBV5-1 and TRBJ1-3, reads KAGVTQTPRYLIKTRGQQVTLSCSPISGHRSVSWYQQTPGQGLQFLFEYFSETQRNKGNFPGRFSGRQFSNSRSEMNVSTLELGDSALYLCASSLDSSGNTIYFGEGSWLTVV.

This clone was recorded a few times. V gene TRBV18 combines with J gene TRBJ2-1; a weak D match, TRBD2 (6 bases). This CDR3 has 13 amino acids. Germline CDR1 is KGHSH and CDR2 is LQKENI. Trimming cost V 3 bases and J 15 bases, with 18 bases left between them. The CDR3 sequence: CASSPRDSSLGFF. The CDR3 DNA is TGTGCCAGCTCACCCCGGGACTCCTCTTTAGGGTTCTTC.

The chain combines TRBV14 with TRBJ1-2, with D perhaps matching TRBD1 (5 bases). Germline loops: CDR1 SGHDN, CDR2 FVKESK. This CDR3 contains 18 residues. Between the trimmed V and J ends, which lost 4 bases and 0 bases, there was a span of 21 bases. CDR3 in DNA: TGTGCCAGCAGCCGATTAAGGGGTCACCACCAGTCTAACTATGGCTACACCTTC. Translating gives CASSRLRGHHQSNYGYTF.

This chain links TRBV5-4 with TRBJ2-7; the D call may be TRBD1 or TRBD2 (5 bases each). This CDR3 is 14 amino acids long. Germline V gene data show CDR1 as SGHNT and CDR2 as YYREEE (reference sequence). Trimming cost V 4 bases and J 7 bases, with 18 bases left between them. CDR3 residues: CASSPTGTAGEQYF. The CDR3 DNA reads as TGTGCCAGCAGCCCCACCGGGACGGCCGGGGAGCAGTACTTC.

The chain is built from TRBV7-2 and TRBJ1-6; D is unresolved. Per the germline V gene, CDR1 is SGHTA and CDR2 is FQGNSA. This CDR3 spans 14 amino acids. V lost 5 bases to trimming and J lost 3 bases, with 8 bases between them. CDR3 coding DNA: TGTGCCAGCAGCCAACACCTCTATAATTCACCCCTCCACTTT. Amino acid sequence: CASSQHLYNSPLHF. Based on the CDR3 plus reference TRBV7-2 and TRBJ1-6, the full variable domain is GAGVSQSPSNKVTEKGKDVELRCDPISGHTALYWYRQSLGQGLEFLIYFQGNSAPDKSGLPSDRFSAERTGGSVSTLTIQRTQQEDSAVYLCASSQHLYNSPLHFGNGTRLTVT.

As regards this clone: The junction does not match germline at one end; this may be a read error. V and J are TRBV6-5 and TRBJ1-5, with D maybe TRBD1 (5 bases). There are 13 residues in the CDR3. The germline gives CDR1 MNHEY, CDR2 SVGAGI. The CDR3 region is CASSAGADHPQHF. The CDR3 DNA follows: TGTGCCAGCAGTGCTGGGGCCGATCATCCCCAGCATTTT.

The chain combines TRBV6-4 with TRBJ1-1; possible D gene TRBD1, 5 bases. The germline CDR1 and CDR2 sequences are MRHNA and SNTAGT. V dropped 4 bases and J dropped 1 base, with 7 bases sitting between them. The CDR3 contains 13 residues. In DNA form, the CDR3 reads TGTGCCAGCAGTGCACAGGAGAACACTGAAGCTTTCTTT. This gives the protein CASSAQENTEAFF.

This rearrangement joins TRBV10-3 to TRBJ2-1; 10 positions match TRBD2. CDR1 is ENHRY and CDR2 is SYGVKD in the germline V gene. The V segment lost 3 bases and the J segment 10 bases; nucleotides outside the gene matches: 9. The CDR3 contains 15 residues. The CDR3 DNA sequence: TGTGCCATCAGTGAACAGGGGACTAGCGAATTCGAGCAGTTCTTC. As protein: CAISEQGTSEFEQFF.

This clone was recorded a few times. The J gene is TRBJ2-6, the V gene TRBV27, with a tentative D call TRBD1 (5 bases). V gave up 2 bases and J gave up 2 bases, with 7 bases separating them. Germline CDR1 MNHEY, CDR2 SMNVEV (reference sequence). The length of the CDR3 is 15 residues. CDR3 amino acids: CASSLTGAGANVLTF. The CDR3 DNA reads TGTGCCAGCAGTTTAACAGGTGCTGGGGCCAACGTCCTGACTTTC.

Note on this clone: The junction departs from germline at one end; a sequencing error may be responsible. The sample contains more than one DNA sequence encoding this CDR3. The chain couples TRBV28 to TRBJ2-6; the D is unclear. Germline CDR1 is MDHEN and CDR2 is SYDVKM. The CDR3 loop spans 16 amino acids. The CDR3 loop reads CASSQISNSGANVLTF. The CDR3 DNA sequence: TGCGCCAGCAGTCAGATCTCCAACTCTGGGGCCAACGTCCTGACTTTC.

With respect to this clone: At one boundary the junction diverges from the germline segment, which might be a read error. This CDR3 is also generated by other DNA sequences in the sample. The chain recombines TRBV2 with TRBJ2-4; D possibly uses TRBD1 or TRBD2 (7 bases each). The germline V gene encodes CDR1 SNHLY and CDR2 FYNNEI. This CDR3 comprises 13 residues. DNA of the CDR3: TGCGCCAGCAGGGGGGGGGCCAAAAACATTCAGTACTTC. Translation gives CASRGGAKNIQYF. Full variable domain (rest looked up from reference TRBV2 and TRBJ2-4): EPEVTQTPSHQVTQMGQEVILRCVPISNHLYFYWYRQILGQKVEFLVSFYNNEISEKSEIFDDQFSVERPDGSNFTLKIRSTKLEDSAMYFCASRGGAKNIQYFGAGTRLSVL.

The CDR3 coding sequence is TGTGCCATCAGTGGGGAGCGGGTAAACTACTACGAGCAGTACTTC. This encodes CAISGERVNYYEQYF. This chain links TRBV10-3 with TRBJ2-5; a weak D match, TRBD2 (6 bases). Gene TRBJ2-7 matches the end of the DNA better, so the J call may be wrong. This CDR3 is built from 15 residues. Looked up from germline, CDR1 is ENHRY and CDR2 is SYGVKD.

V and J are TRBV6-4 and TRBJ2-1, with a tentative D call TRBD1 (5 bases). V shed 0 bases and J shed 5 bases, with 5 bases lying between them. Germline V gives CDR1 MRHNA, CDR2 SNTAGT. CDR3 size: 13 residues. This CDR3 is CASSDSDNNEQFF. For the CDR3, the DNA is TGTGCCAGCAGTGACTCGGACAACAATGAGCAGTTCTTC.

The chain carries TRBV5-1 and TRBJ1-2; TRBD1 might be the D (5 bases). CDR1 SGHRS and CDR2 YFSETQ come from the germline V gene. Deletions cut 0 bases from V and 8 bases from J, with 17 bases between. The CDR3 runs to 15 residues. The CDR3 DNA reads TGCGCCAGCAGCTTGGTAGGGGACGACGTGGGAGGCTACACCTTC. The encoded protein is CASSLVGDDVGGYTF.

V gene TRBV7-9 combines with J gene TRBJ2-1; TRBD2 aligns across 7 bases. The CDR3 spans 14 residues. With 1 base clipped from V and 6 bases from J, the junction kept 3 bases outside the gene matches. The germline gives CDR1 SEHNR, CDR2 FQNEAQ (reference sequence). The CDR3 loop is CASSLGASGNEQFF. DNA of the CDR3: TGTGCCAGCAGCTTAGGGGCTAGCGGCAATGAGCAGTTCTTC.

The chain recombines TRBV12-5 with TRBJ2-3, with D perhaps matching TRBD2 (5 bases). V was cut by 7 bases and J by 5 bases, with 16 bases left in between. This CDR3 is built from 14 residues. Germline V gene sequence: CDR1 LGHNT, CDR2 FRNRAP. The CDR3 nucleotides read TGTGCTAGTGTGCCCCCACTAGAAGAAGATACGCAGTATTTT. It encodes CASVPPLEEDTQYF.

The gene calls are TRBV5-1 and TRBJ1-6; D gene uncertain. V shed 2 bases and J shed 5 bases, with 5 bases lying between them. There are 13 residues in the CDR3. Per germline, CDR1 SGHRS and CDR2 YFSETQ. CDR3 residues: CASSLDNNSPLHF. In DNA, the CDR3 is TGCGCCAGCAGCTTAGACAATAATTCACCCCTCCACTTT.

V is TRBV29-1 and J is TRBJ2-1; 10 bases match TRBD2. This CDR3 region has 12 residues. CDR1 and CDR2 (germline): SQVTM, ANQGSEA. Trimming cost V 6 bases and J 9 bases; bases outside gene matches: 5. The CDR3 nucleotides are TGCAGCGTAGAGCGGGAGGGGGGTGAGCAGTTCTTC. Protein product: CSVEREGGEQFF.